This T cell receptor (beta chain) originates from a study of shared clonotypes between healthy human individuals. General study results and limits: A handful of donors had 4% to 5% of their naive CD4 clonotypes in common.

This clone was detected only a few times. Its antigen remains unidentified. The germline gives CDR1 KGHSH, CDR2 LQKENI. This CDR3 comprises 13 residues. V gave up 6 bases and J gave up 10 bases; unmatched junction bases: 8. Libraries were prepared by immunoSEQ multiplex PCR; TCRdb keeps only in-frame clonotypes and omits some of them. The sample lists roughly 530,000 clones, roughly 95% occurring once. The receptor comes from a woman aged 25 to 39 in good health. V gene TRBV18 combines with J gene TRBJ2-1; 8 nucleotides match TRBD2. Sequencing was done on a sample of naive CD4+ T cells sorted from blood. Subset reported: CD45RA+ positively selected. The CDR3 sequence: CASSDGRAREQFF. CDR3 in DNA: TGTGCCAGCTCGGACGGGAGGGCCAGAGAGCAGTTCTTC.